This entry lists 17 T cell receptor beta chains sequenced from one sample in a study of CD8+ T cells in alopecia areata. Extraction and reverse transcription of RNA yielded cDNA as the sequencing template. This table comes from immunoSEQ multiplex PCR, and its TCRdb copy is limited to in-frame clones, with some not included. This table has a few hundred thousand clones, roughly 50% appearing once. Sequenced input: CD8+ T cells sorted from blood. These receptors all come from a human donor in good health.

This clone has a single count. The chain combines TRBV2 with TRBJ2-5; 9 bases match TRBD2. Trimming at V came to 4 bases and at J to 3 bases, leaving 6 bases not matched to a gene. The CDR3 is 15 residues long. The germline V gene encodes CDR1 SNHLY and CDR2 FYNNEI. CDR3 protein: CASSGLAGEEETQYF. The CDR3 DNA follows: TGTGCCAGCAGTGGGTTAGCGGGGGAGGAAGAGACCCAGTACTTC.

The V call is TRBV10-3, the J call TRBJ1-5; TRBD1 matches 11 bases. The CDR3 has 12 residues. Germline values: CDR1 ENHRY, CDR2 SYGVKD. V shed 8 bases, J shed 6 bases, and the junction held 0 bases outside the gene matches. The CDR3 region has the DNA TGTGCCATCGGGACAGGGGGTCAGCCCCAGCATTTT. Translated: CAIGTGGQPQHF.

The CDR3 is CASSGTEDYYGYTF. The CDR3 nucleotides are TGTGCCAGCTCCGGGACAGAGGACTACTATGGCTACACCTTC. The chain joins TRBV9 to TRBJ1-2; 7 bases agree with TRBD1. This CDR3 is built from 14 residues. In germline, CDR1 is SGDLS, CDR2 YYNGEE. V lost 7 bases and J lost 3; bases outside the gene matches: 9.

The chain has TRBV29-1 and TRBJ2-1; 7 positions agree with TRBD2. The germline CDR1 and CDR2 sequences are SQVTM and ANQGSEA. The length of the CDR3 is 15 residues. With 7 bases clipped from V and 5 bases from J, the junction kept 14 bases outside the gene matches. CDR3 region: CSALGGSGWNNEQFF. The DNA of the CDR3 is TGCAGCGCTCTGGGGGGGTCCGGATGGAACAATGAGCAGTTCTTC.

The chain has TRBV5-6 and TRBJ2-7; TRBD1 is a possible D gene (6 bases). Trimming left V 7 bases short and J 6 bases short, with 14 bases between. The CDR3 consists of 12 residues. The germline V gene encodes CDR1 SGHDT and CDR2 YYEEEE. CDR3 sequence: CASSTGEGEQYF. DNA of the CDR3: TGTGCCAGCTCGACAGGAGAGGGCGAGCAGTACTTC. Full variable domain (outside the CDR3, taken from reference TRBV5-6 and TRBJ2-7): DAGVTQSPTHLIKTRGQQVTLRCSPKSGHDTVSWYQQALGQGPQFIFQYYEEEERQRGNFPDRFSGHQFPNYSSELNVNALLLGDSALYLCASSTGEGEQYFGPGTRLTVT.

This clone was observed once. The gene calls are TRBV7-9 and TRBJ2-5; 7 positions agree with TRBD1. The CDR3 length is 15 residues. The trim removed 4 bases at V and 4 bases at J, leaving 9 bases unmatched. The V gene's germline CDR1 is SEHNR and CDR2 FQNEAQ (reference sequence). CDR3 amino acids: CASSSRQGNSETQYF. Here the CDR3 DNA reads TGTGCCAGCAGCTCCAGACAGGGAAATTCAGAGACCCAGTACTTC.

This clone has more than one count but fewer than ten. The chain links TRBV11-2 to TRBJ2-4; possible D gene TRBD1, 6 bases. The V end lost 5 bases, the J end lost 0 bases, and 11 bases lay between the germline ends. Germline assignment: CDR1 SGHAT and CDR2 FQNNGV. The CDR3 runs to 15 residues. CDR3 amino acids: CASSPEGVAKNIQYF. The DNA for the CDR3 is TGTGCCAGCAGCCCAGAGGGGGTAGCCAAAAACATTCAGTACTTC. The full variable domain, its missing parts supplied by reference TRBV11-2 and TRBJ2-4, is EAGVAQSPRYKIIEKRQSVAFWCNPISGHATLYWYQQILGQGPKLLIQFQNNGVVDDSQLPKDRFSAERLKGVDSTLKIQPAKLEDSAVYLCASSPEGVAKNIQYFGAGTRLSVL.

The table lists this clone with a few counts. V and J are TRBV6-5 and TRBJ1-1; D call uncertain. The V and J ends lost 2 bases and 2 bases respectively, with 15 bases between them. Germline assignment: CDR1 MNHEY and CDR2 SVGAGI. The CDR3 loop spans 16 amino acids. The CDR3 nucleotides are TGTGCCAGCAGTTACCCGGTCGGCTTTAGCAACACTGAAGCTTTCTTT. It is translated as CASSYPVGFSNTEAFF.

V is TRBV6-5 and J is TRBJ1-5; TRBD1 matches 8 bases. CDR3 length: 16 amino acids. V trimming: 0 bases; J trimming: 2 bases; junction bases outside the gene matches: 3. Germline V gene sequence: CDR1 MNHEY, CDR2 SVGAGI. The CDR3 DNA reads TGTGCCAGCAGTTACTCTGCGGGACAGGGCAATCAGCCCCAGCATTTT. It encodes CASSYSAGQGNQPQHF.

V usage is TRBV2 and J usage is TRBJ2-5; D is undetermined. V lost 8 bases and J lost 5, with 12 bases in between. This CDR3 region has 12 residues. Germline V gives CDR1 SNHLY, CDR2 FYNNEI. CDR3 DNA: TGTGCCAGCCCCGGAATGGGGGAGACCCAGTACTTC. Amino acids: CASPGMGETQYF.

This chain connects TRBV5-4 to TRBJ2-5; no definite D call. V gave up 4 bases and J gave up 3 bases, with 13 bases separating them. CDR3 length: 14 residues. Germline V gene lookup returns CDR1 SGHNT and CDR2 YYREEE (reference sequence). Here the CDR3 reads CASSPGLVEETQYF. The CDR3 DNA reads TGTGCCAGCAGCCCCGGGCTAGTCGAAGAGACCCAGTACTTC. Drawing the rest from reference TRBV5-4 and TRBJ2-5, the complete variable domain is ETGVTQSPTHLIKTRGQQVTLRCSSQSGHNTVSWYQQALGQGPQFIFQYYREEENGRGNFPPRFSGLQFPNYSSELNVNALELDDSALYLCASSPGLVEETQYFGPGTRLLVL.

This chain connects TRBV9 to TRBJ2-5, with D perhaps matching TRBD2 (5 bases). This CDR3 has 14 residues. Looked up from germline, CDR1 is SGDLS and CDR2 is YYNGEE. V dropped 0 bases and J dropped 5 bases, with 11 bases sitting between them. The CDR3: CASSVDLRGETQYF. The CDR3 DNA reads as TGTGCCAGCAGCGTAGACCTTCGAGGGGAGACCCAGTACTTC.

This chain joins TRBV29-1 and TRBJ1-2, with 7 bases aligning to TRBD1. The germline V gene encodes CDR1 SQVTM and CDR2 ANQGSEA. The CDR3 contains 11 residues. Trimming at V came to 6 bases and at J to 8 bases, leaving 6 bases not matched to a gene. CDR3 sequence (DNA): TGCAGCGTAGCTACAGGGGTAGGCTACACCTTC. As protein: CSVATGVGYTF.

For this clone: The junction differs from germline at one of its ends, possibly a read error. This chain connects TRBV27 to TRBJ1-6; D uncertain. This CDR3 comprises 11 residues. Germline V lookup: CDR1 MNHEY, CDR2 SMNVEV (reference sequence). The CDR3 protein is CASSFLAPLHF. In DNA form, the CDR3 reads TGTGCCAGCAGTTTCTTGGCACCTCTCCACTTT.

The chain carries TRBV27 and TRBJ1-2; no clear D. The CDR3 has 14 residues. Germline V CDR1 and CDR2: MNHEY, SMNVEV (reference sequence). With 4 bases removed from V and 1 base from J, the gap between germline ends came to 10 bases. In nucleotides, the CDR3 is TGTGCCAGCAGTTCTCCTCGGGGTAACTATGGCTACACCTTC. It yields the protein CASSSPRGNYGYTF.

The sample holds one count of this clone. The genes are TRBV15 and TRBJ1-5; no definite D call. The CDR3 loop spans 15 amino acids. Germline V lookup: CDR1 LNHNV, CDR2 YYDKDF (reference sequence). Trimming removed 0 bases at V and 6 bases at J, with 12 bases between. This chain's CDR3 is CATSRDLSGGQPQHF. The CDR3 nucleotides read TGTGCCACCAGCAGAGATCTCAGCGGAGGTCAGCCCCAGCATTTT.

The V call is TRBV4-1, the J call TRBJ1-5; the D is unclear. Germline loops: CDR1 MGHRA, CDR2 YSYEKL. The V and J ends lost 4 bases and 5 bases respectively, with 9 bases between them. The CDR3 loop spans 13 amino acids. The CDR3 here is CASSPGGDQPQHF. CDR3 in DNA: TGCGCCAGCAGCCCAGGTGGGGATCAGCCCCAGCATTTT.